Each of the 25 T cell receptor beta chains below was sequenced from the same sample in a study of beta chain features in type 1 diabetes. The study reverse transcribed the entire isolated RNA, so it sequenced expressed TCRB transcripts. Method: immunoSEQ multiplex PCR; TCRdb's copy keeps in-frame clones and lacks some. The table records roughly 500,000 clones, roughly an eighth of them present only once. Input material: naive CD4+ T cells from blood. The receptors derive from a woman under 30 in good health.

The chain links TRBV5-1 to TRBJ2-3; D possibly corresponds to TRBD2 (5 bases). There are 16 residues in the CDR3. V lost 0 bases and J lost 0, with 11 bases in between. Germline V CDR1 and CDR2: SGHRS, YFSETQ. The CDR3 nucleotides read TGCGCCAGCAGCTTGGTTCGGGGAGAGAGCACAGATACGCAGTATTTT. Its protein product is CASSLVRGESTDTQYF.

The chain carries TRBV7-3 and TRBJ2-2; no clear D. Germline lookup yields CDR1 SGHTA and CDR2 FQGTGA. The length of the CDR3 is 15 residues. With 2 bases removed from V and 1 base from J, the gap between germline ends came to 8 bases. The CDR3 region is CASSLAPGNTGELFF. The CDR3 nucleotides are TGTGCCAGCAGCTTAGCCCCGGGGAACACCGGGGAGCTGTTTTTT.

The table lists this clone with a few counts. The V call is TRBV10-3, the J call TRBJ1-1; no firm D call. V was pared by 6 bases and J by 0 bases, with 8 bases between. There are 13 residues in the CDR3. CDR1 is ENHRY and CDR2 is SYGVKD in the germline V gene. For the CDR3, the DNA is TGTGCCATCAGGACTAAGATGAACACTGAAGCTTTCTTT. Its protein is CAIRTKMNTEAFF.

The chain employs TRBV21-1 and TRBJ2-7. TRBV21-1 is described as a pseudogene. There are 15 residues in the CDR3. The CDR3 bases are TGTGCCAGCAGCAAATCGGTAGGGTACGCTTACGAGCAGTACTTC. This sequence encodes CASSKSVGYAYEQYF.

This clone has more than one count but fewer than ten. The chain combines TRBV7-8 with TRBJ1-4; D is uncertain. Germline V gene sequence: CDR1 SGHVS, CDR2 FQNEAQ. The CDR3 sequence is 13 residues long. V lost 5 bases, J lost 5 bases, and 9 bases lay in between. The CDR3 protein is CASSPRVNEKLFF. The CDR3, as DNA: TGTGCCAGCAGCCCTCGGGTCAATGAAAAACTGTTTTTT.

V usage is TRBV7-3 and J usage is TRBJ2-1; 7 bases match TRBD2. Germline loops: CDR1 SGHTA, CDR2 FQGTGA. The CDR3 has 15 amino acids. Losses at the gene ends were 3 bases for V and 2 bases for J; bases not matched to a gene: 4. CDR3 amino acids: CASSFVGGTYNEQFF. The CDR3 DNA reads as TGTGCCAGCAGCTTTGTGGGAGGGACCTACAATGAGCAGTTCTTC.

The chain uses TRBV2 and TRBJ1-4; no definite D call. In germline, CDR1 is SNHLY, CDR2 FYNNEI. The CDR3 is 13 amino acids. The V end was cut by 8 bases, the J end by 3 bases, with 10 bases between. The chain's CDR3 is CASQKEANEKLFF. The CDR3 DNA reads TGTGCCAGCCAAAAGGAGGCTAATGAAAAACTGTTTTTT.

This clone was detected a few times. V gene TRBV10-3 combines with J gene TRBJ2-5; 7 bases line up with TRBD2. Germline values: CDR1 ENHRY, CDR2 SYGVKD. The CDR3 is made up of 13 amino acids. The trim removed 3 bases at V and 4 bases at J, leaving 2 bases unmatched. CDR3 DNA sequence: TGTGCCATCAGTGATGGGGAGGGAGAGACCCAGTACTTC. The encoded protein is CAISDGEGETQYF.

The rearrangement uses TRBV7-9 and TRBJ1-2; tentative D call: TRBD1 (6 bases). V lost 0 bases, J lost 1 base, and 12 bases lay in between. The CDR3 is 16 amino acids. Germline V gene sequence: CDR1 SEHNR, CDR2 FQNEAQ (reference sequence). The CDR3 bases are TGTGCCAGCAGCTTAGCGGACAGCTTTCTTAACTATGGCTACACCTTC. Amino acid sequence: CASSLADSFLNYGYTF.

This clone was found a few times. The chain employs TRBV4-1 and TRBJ2-5; TRBD2 aligns across 9 bases. After removal of 2 bases from V and 6 bases from J, the junction contained 7 bases not matched to a gene. The CDR3 runs to 15 residues. The V gene's germline CDR1 is MGHRA and CDR2 YSYEKL. This CDR3 reads CASSQYQAGGKTQYF. The CDR3 DNA reads as TGCGCCAGCAGCCAATACCAAGCGGGGGGAAAGACCCAGTACTTC.

J is TRBJ2-7 and V is TRBV5-4, with no clear D. The CDR3 contains 14 residues. CDR1 is SGHNT and CDR2 is YYREEE in the germline V gene (reference sequence). V lost 3 bases to trimming and J lost 7 bases, with 17 bases between them. DNA of the CDR3: TGTGCCAGCAGCTCCCGATCCCGCCTTATGGAGCAGTACTTC. It yields the protein CASSSRSRLMEQYF.

In its sample, this clone was seen a few times. This chain links TRBV7-6 with TRBJ2-3, with 8 positions matching TRBD2. In germline, CDR1 is SGHVS, CDR2 FNYEAQ. Trimming took 4 bases from V and 3 from J; bases not matched to a gene: 6. The CDR3 has 15 residues. The CDR3 DNA is TGTGCCAGCAGCTCCGTACTAGCGGTGACAGATACGCAGTATTTT. Its protein product is CASSSVLAVTDTQYF. Combining the CDR3 with reference TRBV7-6 and TRBJ2-3 gives the whole variable domain GAGVSQSPRYKVTKRGQDVALRCDPISGHVSLYWYRQALGQGPEFLTYFNYEAQQDKSGLPNDRFSAERPEGSISTLTIQRTEQRDSAMYRCASSSVLAVTDTQYFGPGTRLTVL.

The gene calls are TRBV9 and TRBJ2-1; D is uncertain. Deletions cut 0 bases from V and 6 bases from J, with 7 bases between. This CDR3 has 13 residues. Germline CDR1 SGDLS, CDR2 YYNGEE. CDR3 amino acids: CASSVVGFNEQFF. The CDR3 nucleotides are TGTGCCAGCAGCGTAGTGGGGTTCAATGAGCAGTTCTTC. The full variable domain, in which reference TRBV9 and TRBJ2-1 provide the parts outside the CDR3, is DSGVTQTPKHLITATGQRVTLRCSPRSGDLSVYWYQQSLDQGLQFLIQYYNGEERAKGNILERFSAQQFPDLHSELNLSSLELGDSALYFCASSVVGFNEQFFGPGTRLTVL.

This clone was seen only a few times. This chain uses TRBV6-5 with TRBJ2-6; D ambiguous. Trimming pared 6 bases from V and 2 bases from J, leaving 5 bases between. The CDR3 sequence is 13 residues long. Germline V gene data show CDR1 as MNHEY and CDR2 as SVGAGI. The CDR3: CASSSPGANVLTF. The CDR3 coding sequence is TGTGCCAGCAGCAGCCCTGGGGCCAACGTCCTGACTTTC.

This clone was observed a few times. The rearrangement joins TRBV30 to TRBJ2-1; 9 nucleotides line up with TRBD2. Germline trimming cut 6 bases from V and 0 bases from J; bases unmatched to any gene: 9. The CDR3 has 16 residues. Germline V lookup: CDR1 GTSNPN, CDR2 SVGIG (reference sequence). CDR3 loop: CACYTRTSVSYNEQFF. CDR3 sequence (DNA): TGTGCCTGCTATACTCGGACTAGCGTCTCCTACAATGAGCAGTTCTTC.

Notes on this clone: The sample contains more than one DNA sequence encoding this CDR3. The genes are TRBV27 and TRBJ2-7, with 7 bases that match TRBD2. This CDR3 is 13 amino acids long. Germline V gene sequence: CDR1 MNHEY, CDR2 SMNVEV (reference sequence). Unmatched junction bases numbered 5, after V lost 6 bases and J lost 3 bases. In DNA, the CDR3 is TGTGCCAGCAGATTAGCGGGCGGCTACGAGCAGTACTTC. It is translated as CASRLAGGYEQYF.

The chain is built from TRBV11-2 and TRBJ2-7; weak D call: TRBD2 (5 bases). The CDR3 covers 16 residues. Germline V gene lookup returns CDR1 SGHAT and CDR2 FQNNGV. V dropped 2 bases and J dropped 2 bases, with 16 bases sitting between them. The CDR3 DNA reads as TGTGCCAGCAGCTTACCCCCGTCGGGATCTACCTACGAGCAGTACTTC. It encodes CASSLPPSGSTYEQYF.

This clone was counted a few times. This chain joins TRBV7-9 and TRBJ2-5; 14 bases map to TRBD2. The V segment lost 5 bases and the J segment 6 bases; nucleotides outside the gene matches: 11. From germline, CDR1 is SEHNR and CDR2 FQNEAQ (reference sequence). The CDR3 covers 17 residues. The CDR3 sequence: CASSPAGLAGGQKTQYF. CDR3 coding DNA: TGTGCCAGCAGCCCCGCCGGACTAGCGGGGGGCCAGAAGACCCAGTACTTC.

This clone was seen a handful of times. The chain recombines TRBV11-1 with TRBJ2-2; no clear D gene. V lost 5 bases and J 0 bases, leaving 10 bases between the germline ends. The CDR3 contains 15 residues. Per germline, CDR1 SGHAT and CDR2 FQDESV (reference sequence). The CDR3 protein is CASSRRATNTGELFF. The CDR3 DNA reads TGTGCCAGCAGCCGCCGGGCCACGAACACCGGGGAGCTGTTTTTT.

J is TRBJ2-5 and V is TRBV9, with 7 bases matching TRBD2. V dropped 0 bases and J dropped 4; count of bases not matched to a gene: 6. Germline V gene sequence: CDR1 SGDLS, CDR2 YYNGEE. The CDR3 spans 15 residues. The CDR3 protein is CASSVGAREGETQYF. CDR3 in DNA: TGTGCCAGCAGCGTAGGGGCCAGGGAGGGAGAGACCCAGTACTTC.

J is TRBJ1-5 and V is TRBV27; 11 bases map to TRBD1. In germline, CDR1 is MNHEY, CDR2 SMNVEV (reference sequence). The CDR3 length is 17 residues. Trimming at V came to 3 bases and at J to 2 bases, leaving 6 bases not matched to a gene. This CDR3 is CASSFGQGAAGNQPQHF. CDR3 nucleotides: TGTGCCAGCAGTTTCGGACAGGGGGCAGCGGGCAATCAGCCCCAGCATTTT.

J is TRBJ2-3 and V is TRBV29-1; TRBD2 agrees at 10 bases. Germline CDR1 SQVTM, CDR2 ANQGSEA. The junction had 8 bases not matched to a gene; V was cut back by 4 bases and J by 1 base. There are 16 residues in the CDR3. The CDR3 is CSVAPSLAGGTDTQYF. In DNA form, the CDR3 reads TGCAGCGTTGCCCCGTCTCTAGCGGGGGGCACAGATACGCAGTATTTT.

This clone was recorded a few times. The same CDR3 arises from other DNA sequences in this sample as well. The chain has TRBV29-1 and TRBJ1-1; no clear D gene. The CDR3 is 13 residues long. V lost 6 bases and J 0 bases, leaving 11 bases between the germline ends. In germline, CDR1 is SQVTM, CDR2 ANQGSEA. For the CDR3, the DNA is TGCAGCGTGCTAAGGCCGCTGAACACTGAAGCTTTCTTT. Translating it yields CSVLRPLNTEAFF.

This clone occurred a few times. Here the CDR3 DNA reads TGTGCCAGCAGCTTAGGGACGGGGGCGAAGACAGATACGCAGTATTTT. Amino acid sequence: CASSLGTGAKTDTQYF. The chain is built from TRBV5-6 and TRBJ2-3, with D possibly being TRBD1 or TRBD2 (6 bases each). Per the germline V gene, CDR1 is SGHDT and CDR2 is YYEEEE. The CDR3 loop spans 16 amino acids. Trimming left V 2 bases short and J 3 bases short, with 16 bases between.

V is TRBV6-5 and J is TRBJ1-1; the D gene is possibly TRBD1 (5 bases). Trimming stripped 6 bases from V and 5 bases from J, with 16 bases between. CDR1 and CDR2 (germline): MNHEY, SVGAGI. CDR3 size: 14 residues. The chain's CDR3 is CASSRTGARTEAFF. The DNA for the CDR3 is TGTGCCAGCAGCCGAACAGGCGCCCGTACTGAAGCTTTCTTT.